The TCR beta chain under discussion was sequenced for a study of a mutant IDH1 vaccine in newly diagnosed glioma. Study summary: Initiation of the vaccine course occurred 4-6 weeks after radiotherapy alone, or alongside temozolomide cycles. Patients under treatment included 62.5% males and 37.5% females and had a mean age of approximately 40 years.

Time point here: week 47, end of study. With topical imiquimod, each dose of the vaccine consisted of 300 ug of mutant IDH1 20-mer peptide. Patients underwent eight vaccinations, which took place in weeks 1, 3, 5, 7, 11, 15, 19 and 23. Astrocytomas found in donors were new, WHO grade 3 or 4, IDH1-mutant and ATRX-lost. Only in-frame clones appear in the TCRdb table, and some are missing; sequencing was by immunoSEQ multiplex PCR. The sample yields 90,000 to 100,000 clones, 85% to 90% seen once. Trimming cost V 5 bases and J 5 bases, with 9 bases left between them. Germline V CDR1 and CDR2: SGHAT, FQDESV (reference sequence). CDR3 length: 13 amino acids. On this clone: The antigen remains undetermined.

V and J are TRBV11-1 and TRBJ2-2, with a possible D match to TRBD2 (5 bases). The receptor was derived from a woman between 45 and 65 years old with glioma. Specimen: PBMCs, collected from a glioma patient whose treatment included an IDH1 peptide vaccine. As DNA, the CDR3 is TGTGCCAGCAGCCCCCGGGGAACCGGGGAGCTGTTTTTT. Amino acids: CASSPRGTGELFF. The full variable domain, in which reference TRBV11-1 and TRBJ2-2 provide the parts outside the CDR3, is EAEVAQSPRYKITEKSQAVAFWCDPISGHATLYWYRQILGQGPELLVQFQDESVVDDSQLPKDRFSAERLKGVDSTLKIQPAELGDSAMYLCASSPRGTGELFFGEGSRLTVL.